The next 15 T cell receptor beta chains were all read from a single sample in a study of T-cell reconstitution after alpha-beta-depleted transplantation in children. Unique molecular identifiers were used to barcode this TCRbeta library. TCRdb processed the PCR reads anew with MiXCR; each CDR3 protein has one entry. The sample holds some 460,000 distinct CDR3 sequences, around 15% seen once. This sample comprised PBMCs, mostly from graft donor cells, obtained 360 days after TCRalphabeta/CD19-depleted stem cell transplant. The source is a boy less than two years old who had a stem cell transplant for Wiskott-Aldrich syndrome, so the T cells may come from the graft donor.

V and J are TRBV2 and TRBJ2-5; D possibly corresponds to TRBD1 (6 bases). The V and J ends lost 2 bases and 5 bases respectively, with 12 bases between them. The germline V gene encodes CDR1 SNHLY and CDR2 FYNNEI. The CDR3 loop spans 14 amino acids. The CDR3: CASSEHRVGETQYF. CDR3 bases: TGTGCCAGCAGTGAACACAGGGTGGGGGAGACCCAGTACTTC. The variable domain in full, completed from reference TRBV2 and TRBJ2-5, reads EPEVTQTPSHQVTQMGQEVILRCVPISNHLYFYWYRQILGQKVEFLVSFYNNEISEKSEIFDDQFSVERPDGSNFTLKIRSTKLEDSAMYFCASSEHRVGETQYFGPGTRLLVL.

This clonotype was detected many times. The J gene is TRBJ1-6, the V gene TRBV6-6; D is possibly TRBD1 (5 bases). The CDR3 length is 13 residues. Looked up from germline, CDR1 is MNHNY and CDR2 is SVGAGI (reference sequence). V was cut by 6 bases and J by 9 bases, with 12 bases left in between. CDR3 protein: CASRRQGVSPLHF. CDR3 coding DNA: TGTGCCAGCAGGCGCCAGGGCGTTTCACCCCTCCACTTT.

This chain connects TRBV10-3 to TRBJ2-3, with a tentative D call TRBD2 (5 bases). Germline loops: CDR1 ENHRY, CDR2 SYGVKD. V gave up 6 bases and J gave up 1 base, with 8 bases separating them. This CDR3 spans 13 amino acids. CDR3 bases: TGTGCCATCAGAGAGGGCGGCACAGATACGCAGTATTTT. It is translated as CAIREGGTDTQYF.

The genes are TRBV28 and TRBJ1-5, with D possibly matching TRBD1 (6 bases). Germline CDR1 reads MDHEN; CDR2 reads SYDVKM. The CDR3 is 17 amino acids. V was cut by 5 bases and J by 0 bases, with 17 bases left in between. The CDR3 spells CASSPPGHHTSNQPQHF. In DNA form, the CDR3 reads TGTGCCAGCAGTCCGCCGGGACACCACACTAGCAATCAGCCCCAGCATTTT.

This clonotype has more than one count but fewer than ten. The V gene is TRBV18, the J gene TRBJ2-1; possibly TRBD1 for D (7 bases). From germline, CDR1 is KGHSH and CDR2 LQKENI. The germline V and J ends were trimmed by 3 bases and 6 bases, with 15 bases remaining between them. The CDR3 covers 15 residues. CDR3 sequence reads: CASSPFAGQLNEQFF. CDR3 coding DNA: TGTGCCAGCTCACCCTTCGCGGGACAGCTCAATGAGCAGTTCTTC.

The V call is TRBV29-1, the J call TRBJ2-1; D could derive from TRBD1 or TRBD2 (6 bases each). There are 12 residues in the CDR3. CDR1 is SQVTM and CDR2 is ANQGSEA in the germline V gene. V was shortened by 4 bases and J by 12 bases, with 16 bases between the two germline ends. In DNA form, the CDR3 reads TGCAGCGTTGCGCTAGGGGGGAGTGGGCAGTTCTTC. Encoded protein: CSVALGGSGQFF.

This chain uses TRBV20-1 with TRBJ2-2; 10 nucleotides align to TRBD2. This CDR3 spans 17 amino acids. Trimming at V came to 3 bases and at J to 1 base, leaving 8 bases not matched to a gene. Germline-derived CDR1 and CDR2 are DFQATT and SNEGSKA (reference sequence). The CDR3 sequence is CSASTPGTSENTGELFF. CDR3 in DNA: TGCAGTGCTAGTACCCCGGGGACTAGCGAGAACACCGGGGAGCTGTTTTTT.

V and J are TRBV27 and TRBJ1-4, with unresolved D. The CDR3 loop spans 15 amino acids. Trimming stripped 5 bases from V and 0 bases from J, with 10 bases between. Germline V CDR1 and CDR2: MNHEY, SMNVEV (reference sequence). The CDR3 region is CASSANRPTNEKLFF. In nucleotides, the CDR3 is TGTGCCAGCAGTGCCAACAGACCAACTAATGAAAAACTGTTTTTT.

This rearrangement joins TRBV14 to TRBJ2-7; the match to TRBD2 covers 13 bases. J lost 4 bases, V lost 0 bases, and 9 bases had no gene match. CDR3 length: 18 amino acids. Germline V gene lookup returns CDR1 SGHDN and CDR2 FVKESK. The CDR3 nucleotides read TGTGCCAGCAGCCAAGATTTCCGGACTAGCGGGAGACCTTACGAGCAGTACTTC. The encoded protein is CASSQDFRTSGRPYEQYF. Complete variable domain (other parts from reference TRBV14 and TRBJ2-7): EAGVTQFPSHSVIEKGQTVTLRCDPISGHDNLYWYRRVMGKEIKFLLHFVKESKQDESGMPNNRFLAERTGGTYSTLKVQPAELEDSGVYFCASSQDFRTSGRPYEQYFGPGTRLTVT.

CDR3 in amino acids: CATSDASGRGITDTQYF. The CDR3 DNA reads TGTGCCACCAGTGACGCCAGCGGGAGAGGGATCACAGATACGCAGTATTTT. The chain employs TRBV24-1 and TRBJ2-3; TRBD2 matches at 8 bases. This CDR3 is built from 17 residues. Unmatched junction bases numbered 10, after V lost 4 bases and J lost 2 bases. Germline lookup yields CDR1 KGHDR and CDR2 SFDVKD.

V usage is TRBV20-1 and J usage is TRBJ2-5, with 8 positions matching TRBD2. Germline assignment: CDR1 DFQATT and CDR2 SNEGSKA (reference sequence). The CDR3 runs 16 residues. V shed 4 bases, J shed 0 bases, and the junction held 10 bases outside the gene matches. DNA for the CDR3: TGCAGTGCTAACCCGGGACTAGTTTCGTACCAAGAGACCCAGTACTTC. Protein: CSANPGLVSYQETQYF.

This clonotype appeared a few times. The CDR3 DNA follows: TGTGCCAGCAGTTTAGGGGGCCGGGACATTCAGTACTTC. It is translated as CASSLGGRDIQYF. The chain uses TRBV28 and TRBJ2-4, with D perhaps matching TRBD1 (6 bases). V shed 2 bases and J shed 8 bases, with 10 bases lying between them. CDR1 and CDR2 (germline): MDHEN, SYDVKM. The CDR3 length is 13 residues.

The sample holds a few counts of this clonotype. V is TRBV12-3 or TRBV12-4 and J is TRBJ2-3; 7 nucleotides line up with TRBD1. CDR3 length: 13 amino acids. V shed 6 bases and J 4 bases; nucleotides not matched to a gene: 4. CDR3 in amino acids: CASRLTGADTQYF. Written as DNA, the CDR3 is TGTGCCAGCAGGCTTACAGGGGCAGATACGCAGTATTTT.

V and J are TRBV12-3 or TRBV12-4 and TRBJ2-3, with 14 nucleotides matching TRBD2. This CDR3 has 18 residues. Trimming cost V 3 bases and J 2 bases; bases outside gene matches: 7. The CDR3 reads CASSLKQGLAGVTDTQYF. CDR3 nucleotide sequence: TGTGCCAGCAGTTTGAAGCAGGGACTAGCGGGGGTCACAGATACGCAGTATTTT.

V is TRBV14 and J is TRBJ2-2, with D unclear. Germline loops: CDR1 SGHDN, CDR2 FVKESK. The CDR3 length is 14 residues. V gave up 4 bases and J gave up 5 bases, with 11 bases separating them. The CDR3, as DNA: TGTGCCAGCAGCCGCATTGGACCGACCGGGGAGCTGTTTTTT. Translating it yields CASSRIGPTGELFF.